A selection of T cell receptor beta chains follows, all from one sample in a study of T cells in Graves' hyperthyroidism and ophthalmopathy. Using its own MiXCR run on the multiplex PCR reads, TCRdb lists one record per CDR3 protein. Of 600,000 to 700,000 distinct CDR3 sequences in the sample, roughly 15% were seen once. The sequenced sample was blood. These receptors were obtained from a woman in her 40s with Graves' ophthalmopathy. Each CDR3 is given with its conserved first and last residue. A D gene is named only where the DNA matches it firmly. Clone size is stated in some rows and not others, as once, few, many or a class when expanded.

-,TRBV7-8,TRBJ2-7,many,CASRPFQLSYEQYF,TGTGCCAGCAGGCCGTTCCAGCTTTCCTACGAGCAGTACTTC
TRBD2,TRBV12-3/TRBV12-4,TRBJ2-3,many,CASSVGTSVSTDTQYF,TGTGCCAGCAGCGTCGGGACTAGCGTTAGCACAGATACGCAGTATTTT
-,TRBV11-2,TRBJ2-2,-,CASSLGQASVIWGELFF,TGTGCCAGCAGCTTAGGCCAGGCTAGCGTTATCTGGGGGGAGCTGTTTTTT
-,TRBV7-2,TRBJ2-4,-,CASSSQVTNHIQYF,TGTGCCAGCAGCTCCCAGGTGACAAATCACATTCAGTACTTC
-,TRBV7-9,TRBJ2-5,many,CASSRQDSQETQYF,TGTGCCAGCAGCAGACAGGACAGCCAAGAGACCCAGTACTTC
-,TRBV24-1,TRBJ2-5,many,CATSDNGAGTQYF,TGTGCCACCAGTGATAACGGCGCGGGGACCCAGTACTTC
-,TRBV10-3,TRBJ1-1,many,CAISDWGLNTEAFF,TGTGCCATCAGTGACTGGGGTCTGAACACTGAAGCTTTCTTT
TRBD2,TRBV28,TRBJ2-4,many,CASSLGLAGGPSSLGAKNIQYF,TGTGCCAGCAGTTTAGGGCTAGCGGGAGGGCCATCCTCGTTGGGAGCCAAAAACATTCAGTACTTC
TRBD1,TRBV6-4,TRBJ2-7,-,CASSGSGQVSSYEQYF,TGTGCCAGCAGTGGCTCAGGACAGGTCAGCTCCTACGAGCAGTACTTC
-,TRBV6-1,TRBJ2-5,few,CASSVEWGAGVTQYF,TGTGCCAGCAGTGTCGAATGGGGGGCCGGAGTGACCCAGTACTTC
-,TRBV28,TRBJ2-7,many,CASGSFYEQYF,TGTGCCAGCGGTAGCTTTTACGAGCAGTACTTC
-,TRBV5-1,TRBJ2-7,many,CASSGAGQSSYEQYF,TGCGCCAGCAGCGGGGCGGGACAGAGCTCCTACGAGCAGTACTTC
-,TRBV5-1,TRBJ2-2,-,CASSPRTDNTGELFF,TGCGCCAGCAGCCCTCGGACCGATAACACCGGGGAGCTGTTTTTT
-,TRBV28,TRBJ1-3,-,CASREQGSGNTIYF,TGTGCCAGCAGAGAACAGGGTTCTGGAAACACCATATATTTT
TRBD1,TRBV6-1,TRBJ1-6,-,CASRTGQGSHSPLHF,TGTGCCAGCAGGACAGGACAGGGGAGCCACTCACCCCTCCACTTT
-,TRBV6-1,TRBJ1-6,few,CASSPRDERLSSPLHF,TGTGCCAGCAGTCCCCGCGATGAGAGGCTCTCTTCACCCCTCCACTTT
-,TRBV4-1,TRBJ1-5,few,CASSQGSTGYQPQHF,TGCGCCAGCAGCCAAGGGTCGACAGGCTATCAGCCCCAGCATTTT
-,TRBV7-2,TRBJ2-7,many,CASSRGMGNPNEQYF,TGTGCCAGCAGTCGCGGTATGGGTAACCCCAACGAGCAGTACTTC
-,TRBV7-2,TRBJ2-5,few,CASSLNQGLETQYF,TGTGCCAGCAGCTTAAACCAGGGGTTGGAGACCCAGTACTTC
TRBD2,TRBV11-2,TRBJ2-5,-,CASSLDWGGEEETQYF,TGTGCCAGCAGCTTAGATTGGGGGGGAGAGGAAGAGACCCAGTACTTC
-,TRBV20-1,TRBJ2-2,many,CSLEENTGELFF,TGCAGTCTCGAGGAGAACACCGGGGAGCTGTTTTTT
TRBD1,TRBV5-1,TRBJ1-5,many,CASSLEGGPQPQHF,TGCGCCAGCAGCTTGGAAGGGGGCCCCCAGCCCCAGCATTTT
-,TRBV28,TRBJ1-5,-,CASSTGTSQPQHF,TGTGCCAGCAGTACAGGGACAAGTCAGCCCCAGCATTTT
-,TRBV5-8,TRBJ2-5,many,CASSQASRLTQETQYF,TGTGCCAGCAGCCAAGCTTCCCGGCTAACACAAGAGACCCAGTACTTC
TRBD1,TRBV7-3,TRBJ1-1,many,CASSPRGQNQAFF,TGTGCCAGCAGCCCAAGGGGACAGAACCAAGCTTTCTTT
-,TRBV4-1,TRBJ1-5,many,CASSQDGGFINQPQHF,TGCGCCAGCAGCCAAGATGGGGGGTTCATCAATCAGCCCCAGCATTTT
-,TRBV6-1,TRBJ2-7,-,CASSEATGEHYF,TGTGCCAGCAGTGAAGCCACTGGCGAGCATTACTTC
-,TRBV6-1,TRBJ1-1,many,CASRRQEVVYTEAFF,TGTGCCAGCAGGCGACAGGAGGTGGTGTACACTGAAGCTTTCTTT
-,TRBV10-2,TRBJ2-7,-,CASRRGVDPVSIYEQYF,TGCGCCAGCAGGAGGGGGGTCGACCCAGTGAGCATCTACGAGCAGTACTTC
TRBD1,TRBV12-3/TRBV12-4,TRBJ1-5,many,CASRATGDEPQHF,TGTGCCAGCAGGGCTACAGGGGATGAGCCCCAGCATTTT
TRBD2,TRBV6-1,TRBJ2-7,-,CASSEPGLAAYEQYF,TGTGCCAGCAGTGAGCCGGGACTAGCGGCCTACGAGCAGTACTTC
TRBD2,TRBV28,TRBJ2-5,many,CASSFALSSGTSGQETQYF,TGTGCCAGCAGTTTTGCTCTATCCTCCGGGACTAGCGGGCAAGAGACCCAGTACTTC
TRBD2,TRBV7-3,TRBJ2-7,-,CASSELAGASEQYF,TGTGCCAGCAGCGAACTAGCGGGAGCATCCGAGCAGTACTTC
TRBD1,TRBV29-1,TRBJ2-5,many,CSAPPGTGEIQETQYF,TGCAGCGCCCCACCCGGGACAGGGGAAATCCAAGAGACCCAGTACTTC
-,TRBV18,TRBJ2-5,many,CASSPRDQETQYF,TGTGCCAGCTCACCACGAGACCAAGAGACCCAGTACTTC
-,TRBV7-2,TRBJ2-7,-,CASSWGSASYEQYF,TGTGCCAGCAGCTGGGGTAGCGCCTCCTACGAGCAGTACTTC
-,TRBV24-1,TRBJ1-5,many,CATSDLTNQPQHF,TGTGCCACCAGTGATTTGACCAATCAGCCCCAGCATTTT
-,TRBV6-1,TRBJ1-2,many,CASSAPGEGDYGYTF,TGTGCCAGCAGTGCCCCCGGGGAGGGAGACTATGGCTACACCTTC
TRBD2,TRBV19,TRBJ2-3,many,CASSWGLALDTQYF,TGTGCCAGTAGTTGGGGACTAGCTCTAGATACGCAGTATTTT
-,TRBV5-1,TRBJ2-7,-,CASSLEGRGKYEQCF,TGCGCCAGCAGCTTGGAAGGCAGAGGGAAGTACGAGCAGTGCTTC
-,TRBV11-1,TRBJ2-7,-,CASSFRGGGSHYEQYF,TGTGCCAGCAGCTTTAGAGGTGGGGGATCGCACTACGAGCAGTACTTC
TRBD1,TRBV20-1,TRBJ1-2,few,CSARDYRGTDGYTF,TGCAGTGCTAGGGATTACAGGGGAACGGATGGCTACACCTTC
-,TRBV25-1,TRBJ2-5,many,CASSSAGEETQYF,TGTGCCAGCAGTAGCGCAGGGGAAGAGACCCAGTACTTC
-,TRBV28,TRBJ2-2,many,CASITQNTGELFF,TGTGCCAGCATCACACAGAACACCGGGGAGCTGTTTTTT
TRBD1,TRBV6-2/TRBV6-3,TRBJ1-3,many,CASSSRDRGLLSSGNTIYF,TGTGCCAGCAGTTCCCGGGACAGGGGGCTACTCAGCTCTGGAAACACCATATATTTT
-,TRBV30,TRBJ1-2,many,CAWTYFNYGYTF,TGTGCCTGGACGTACTTTAACTATGGCTACACCTTC
-,TRBV12-3/TRBV12-4,TRBJ2-7,many,CASSTGLPGSYEQYF,TGTGCCAGCAGCACGGGACTGCCGGGGAGCTACGAGCAGTACTTC